The T cell receptor beta chain under discussion was sequenced for a study of blood T cells in healthy people across ages. Study outcomes and limitations: In older individuals, TCR beta diversity per million T cells was lower, falling roughly linearly with age. There was no known CMV status for donors, so expanded clonotype changes were possibly confounded.

Remarks on this clonotype: As yet, its antigen is unknown.

The CDR3 is made up of 18 amino acids. CDR1 is SGHTA, CDR2 FQGNSA, per germline. V trimming: 5 bases; J trimming: 5 bases; junction bases outside the gene matches: 13. A sample-barcoded 5' primer and a J-beta primer mix were used in a second PCR of about 7 to 12 cycles. TCRdb recomputed calls from the 5' RACE reads with MiXCR, one row per CDR3 protein. The sample gives approximately 850,000 distinct CDR3 sequences, about 42% of which show up once; about 21% is in the top ten. The V gene is TRBV7-2, the J gene TRBJ2-1; 12 bases are shared with TRBD2. This sequence was found in a man in his sixties in good health. Specimen: blood. The CDR3, as DNA: TGTGCCAGCAGCCCCCCTCAGATACTAGCGGGGGGTCACAATGAGCAGTTCTTC. As protein: CASSPPQILAGGHNEQFF.